The 32 T cell receptor beta chains below come from one sample, sequenced in a study of neurological immune-mediated disorders. TCRdb re-called the 5' RACE reads through MiXCR, storing one row per CDR3 protein. The sample lists 14,000 or so distinct CDR3 sequences, roughly 10% occurring once. The sample comprised PBMCs. The source is a woman aged 40 to 50 in good health.

This clonotype was counted many times. V gene TRBV19 combines with J gene TRBJ2-3; 8 nucleotides align to TRBD1. The V and J ends lost 9 bases and 3 bases, in that order; junction bases with no gene match: 8. Germline V gives CDR1 LNHDA, CDR2 SQIVND (reference sequence). CDR3 length: 14 residues. CDR3 nucleotide sequence: TGTGCCAGCCGGCGGACAGGGAATACAGATACGCAGTATTTT. Encoded protein: CASRRTGNTDTQYF.

This clonotype has a count of ten or more. The chain recombines TRBV12-3 or TRBV12-4 with TRBJ2-3, with 11 positions matching TRBD2. The ends lost 5 bases at V and 3 bases at J; junction bases unmatched: 4. The CDR3 is 15 residues long. The CDR3 is CASSRLAGLTDTQYF. The CDR3 DNA sequence: TGTGCCAGCAGTCGACTAGCGGGGCTAACAGATACGCAGTATTTT.

This clonotype was counted ten times or more. J is TRBJ2-1 and V is TRBV2; D uncertain. This CDR3 contains 15 residues. The germline gives CDR1 SNHLY, CDR2 FYNNEI. Deletions cut 5 bases from V and 7 bases from J, with 18 bases between. The DNA for the CDR3 is TGTGCCAGCAGTCCCCCCGACTTATCCCCAAATGAGCAGTTCTTC. It specifies CASSPPDLSPNEQFF.

This clonotype was seen ten or more times. The J gene is TRBJ2-1, the V gene TRBV12-3 or TRBV12-4; the match to TRBD2 covers 13 bases. V lost 0 bases to trimming and J lost 6 bases; unmatched junction nucleotides: 2. This CDR3 is 16 amino acids long. The CDR3 spells CASSLAGLAGSNEQFF. CDR3 coding DNA: TGTGCCAGCAGTTTAGCGGGACTAGCGGGGAGCAATGAGCAGTTCTTC.

This clonotype has ten or more counts. J is TRBJ2-3 and V is TRBV7-8; D gene uncertain. CDR3 length: 15 amino acids. Trimming removed 4 bases at V and 5 bases at J, with 16 bases between. Germline loops: CDR1 SGHVS, CDR2 FQNEAQ. CDR3 coding DNA: TGTGCCAGCAGCTCGTTCCGGAGTGCTTTAGATACGCAGTATTTT. Translated: CASSSFRSALDTQYF.

The chain employs TRBV3-1 and TRBJ2-3, with 7 bases fitting TRBD2. Germline values: CDR1 LGHDT, CDR2 YNNKEL (reference sequence). The CDR3 spans 16 residues. V gave up 3 bases and J gave up 1 base; unmatched junction bases: 7. CDR3 loop: CASSHQRGQRTDTQYF. CDR3 DNA sequence: TGTGCCAGCAGCCATCAGCGGGGCCAACGCACAGATACGCAGTATTTT.

This clonotype has a count of ten or more. The chain combines TRBV5-1 with TRBJ1-1; TRBD1 matches at 12 bases. V was pared by 0 bases and J by 5 bases, with 11 bases of the junction left unmatched. Germline V gene lookup returns CDR1 SGHRS and CDR2 YFSETQ. This CDR3 is 18 amino acids long. For the CDR3, the DNA is TGCGCCAGCAGCTTGGCCGGGGGACAGGGGGCGCGGGTAACTGAAGCTTTCTTT. Translation gives CASSLAGGQGARVTEAFF.

This clonotype was observed many times. This sequence joins TRBV15 and TRBJ2-4, with 7 positions matching TRBD2. Germline CDR1 and CDR2: LNHNV and YYDKDF (reference sequence). The CDR3 is made up of 13 amino acids. Trimming at V came to 8 bases and at J to 6 bases, leaving 7 bases not matched to a gene. DNA for the CDR3: TGTGCCACCGGCCAGGGACTAACAAACATTCAGTACTTC. Translating gives CATGQGLTNIQYF.

This clonotype occurred many times. Here the CDR3 reads CASRRDTDYGYTF. The DNA of the CDR3 is TGCGCCAGCAGGAGGGACACGGATTATGGCTACACCTTC. The V call is TRBV5-1, the J call TRBJ1-2, with a weak D call TRBD1 (6 bases). V dropped 5 bases and J dropped 5 bases, with 13 bases sitting between them. CDR3 length: 13 amino acids. The germline gives CDR1 SGHRS, CDR2 YFSETQ.

This clonotype was seen ten or more times. The gene calls are TRBV5-4 and TRBJ2-1; D not certain. The CDR3 has 14 residues. CDR1 and CDR2 from the germline V gene are SGHNT and YYREEE (reference sequence). The V end was cut by 5 bases, the J end by 5 bases, with 14 bases between. This CDR3 is CASSSQLNDNEQFF. The CDR3 DNA follows: TGTGCCAGCAGTAGCCAGCTTAATGACAATGAGCAGTTCTTC.

This clonotype was detected only a few times. The genes are TRBV19 and TRBJ1-6, with D possibly being TRBD1 (6 bases). The germline CDR1 and CDR2 sequences are LNHDA and SQIVND (reference sequence). This CDR3 is 13 amino acids long. The germline V and J ends were trimmed by 8 bases and 10 bases, with 15 bases remaining between them. CDR3 sequence: CASSRDKGSPLHF. CDR3 coding DNA: TGTGCCAGTTCCCGGGACAAGGGCTCACCCCTCCACTTT.

This clonotype occurred many times. J is TRBJ2-5 and V is TRBV20-1, with D possibly called TRBD1 or TRBD2 (5 bases each). Between the trimmed V and J ends, which lost 5 bases and 5 bases, there was a span of 12 bases. CDR3 length: 12 amino acids. The germline CDR1 and CDR2 sequences are DFQATT and SNEGSKA (reference sequence). The CDR3, as DNA: TGCAGTGCTTACCGGGACGCCGAGACCCAGTACTTC. Its translation is CSAYRDAETQYF.

This clonotype was found many times. The gene calls are TRBV5-5 and TRBJ2-7, with TRBD2 identical over 9 bases. J lost 2 bases, V lost 0 bases, and 6 bases had no gene match. There are 16 residues in the CDR3. From germline, CDR1 is SGHKS and CDR2 YYEKEE (reference sequence). The CDR3 sequence: CASSLASGALTYEQYF. Here the CDR3 DNA reads TGTGCCAGCAGCTTGGCTAGCGGGGCACTAACCTACGAGCAGTACTTC.

This clonotype was seen ten or more times. The rearrangement links TRBV10-3 to TRBJ2-5, with TRBD1 as a possible D gene (5 bases). V lost 6 bases and J lost 1, with 6 bases in between. The length of the CDR3 is 12 residues. Germline V lookup: CDR1 ENHRY, CDR2 SYGVKD. This CDR3 is CAISRAQETQYF. Here the CDR3 DNA reads TGTGCCATCAGCAGGGCCCAAGAGACCCAGTACTTC.

This clonotype qualifies as medium-sized. The rearrangement uses TRBV28 and TRBJ2-3; no definite D call. Trimming took 2 bases from V and 2 from J, leaving 11 bases between them. CDR1 MDHEN and CDR2 SYDVKM come from the germline V gene. This CDR3 spans 15 amino acids. CDR3 DNA sequence: TGTGCCAGCAGTTTAGTTAGGAAGGTCACAGATACGCAGTATTTT. The encoded protein is CASSLVRKVTDTQYF.

This clonotype occurred many times. The V and J genes are TRBV2 and TRBJ2-6, with D unclear. In germline, CDR1 is SNHLY, CDR2 FYNNEI. V was clipped by 4 bases and J by 0 bases, with 4 bases between them. The CDR3 totals 14 residues. CDR3 coding DNA: TGTGCCAGCAGTGTTTCCTCTGGGGCCAACGTCCTGACTTTC. Amino acid sequence: CASSVSSGANVLTF.

The sample holds many counts of this clonotype. V and J are TRBV27 and TRBJ2-7; D not resolved. The CDR3 runs 16 residues. Germline V lookup: CDR1 MNHEY, CDR2 SMNVEV (reference sequence). Trimming pared 2 bases from V and 3 bases from J, leaving 17 bases between. The CDR3 bases are TGTGCCAGCAGTTTAAGGGCAAATGCCTACAACTACGAGCAGTACTTC. Its protein product is CASSLRANAYNYEQYF.

This clonotype was counted at least ten times. The chain recombines TRBV5-1 with TRBJ2-7, with TRBD2 matching 10 bases. The CDR3 totals 15 residues. V trimming: 5 bases; J trimming: 5 bases; junction bases outside the gene matches: 10. Germline lookup yields CDR1 SGHRS and CDR2 YFSETQ. The CDR3 DNA sequence: TGCGCCAGCAGGGTTGCCGGGACTAGCGTTCACGAGCAGTACTTC. Amino acid sequence: CASRVAGTSVHEQYF. The full variable domain, completed using reference TRBV5-1 and TRBJ2-7, is KAGVTQTPRYLIKTRGQQVTLSCSPISGHRSVSWYQQTPGQGLQFLFEYFSETQRNKGNFPGRFSGRQFSNSRSEMNVSTLELGDSALYLCASRVAGTSVHEQYFGPGTRLTVT.

The table lists this clonotype with many counts. The V and J genes are TRBV5-1 and TRBJ2-1; D remains ambiguous. Trimming pared 0 bases from V and 8 bases from J, leaving 15 bases between. Germline assignment: CDR1 SGHRS and CDR2 YFSETQ. CDR3 length: 15 amino acids. CDR3 residues: CASSLGAFVVDEQFF. Written as DNA, the CDR3 is TGCGCCAGCAGCTTGGGGGCTTTTGTAGTGGATGAGCAGTTCTTC.

This clonotype was seen many times. The CDR3, as DNA: TGTGCCAGCAGCTCCGGGACTAGCTCCTACAATGAGCAGTTCTTC. Residues: CASSSGTSSYNEQFF. The chain carries TRBV5-4 and TRBJ2-1; 8 nucleotides line up with TRBD2. The CDR3 extends over 15 amino acids. Trimming removed 3 bases from V and 0 bases from J; junction bases left unmatched: 2. CDR1 and CDR2 (germline): SGHNT, YYREEE (reference sequence).

This clonotype was recorded many times. The chain is built from TRBV12-3 or TRBV12-4 and TRBJ2-2; D is uncertain. Deletions cut 2 bases from V and 0 bases from J, with 7 bases between. CDR3 length equals 15 residues. The CDR3 DNA sequence: TGTGCCAGCAGTTTAAAACGGCCGAACACCGGGGAGCTGTTTTTT. It translates to CASSLKRPNTGELFF.

This clonotype was seen ten or more times. This sequence joins TRBV20-1 and TRBJ2-3, with TRBD2 identical over 12 bases. The junction had 10 bases not matched to a gene; V was cut back by 6 bases and J by 6 bases. Germline V CDR1 and CDR2: DFQATT, SNEGSKA (reference sequence). This CDR3 region has 15 residues. In nucleotides, the CDR3 is TGCAGTGCCACTTTACTAGCGGGGGGCGGGGATACGCAGTATTTT. This encodes CSATLLAGGGDTQYF.

This clonotype has ten or more counts. Written as DNA, the CDR3 is TGTGCCAGCAGCTCGTACACCACCGGGCCCCAGCATTTT. Translating gives CASSSYTTGPQHF. The chain employs TRBV7-2 and TRBJ1-5; D call uncertain. V shed 4 bases and J shed 9 bases, with 13 bases lying between them. Per germline, CDR1 SGHTA and CDR2 FQGNSA. This CDR3 is built from 13 residues.

By its share, this clonotype is medium-sized. The chain has TRBV29-1 and TRBJ1-5; D gene uncertain. This CDR3 has 12 residues. Per germline, CDR1 SQVTM and CDR2 ANQGSEA. Trimming removed 4 bases from V and 9 bases from J, with 13 bases in between. The CDR3 reads CSVGQYGGPQHF. DNA for the CDR3: TGCAGCGTTGGGCAGTACGGTGGGCCCCAGCATTTT.

This clonotype was found many times. This chain joins TRBV15 and TRBJ2-6; D unclear. The germline V gene encodes CDR1 LNHNV and CDR2 YYDKDF (reference sequence). This CDR3 spans 13 amino acids. V was clipped by 5 bases and J by 5 bases, with 7 bases between them. As DNA, the CDR3 is TGTGCCACCAGCCGCCGCCGGGCCAACGTCCTGACTTTC. Its protein is CATSRRRANVLTF.

Sample share makes this clonotype large (0.1 to 1%). V usage is TRBV7-9 and J usage is TRBJ2-3; D gene uncertain. The germline V gene encodes CDR1 SEHNR and CDR2 FQNEAQ (reference sequence). Trimming took 1 base from V and 1 from J, leaving 6 bases between them. There are 14 residues in the CDR3. The CDR3 reads CASSLEAGTDTQYF. The CDR3 DNA reads as TGTGCCAGCAGCTTAGAAGCAGGCACAGATACGCAGTATTTT.

In this sample, this clonotype turned up many times. This chain joins TRBV7-2 and TRBJ1-1, with D possibly TRBD1 on 6 matching bases. Germline values: CDR1 SGHTA, CDR2 FQGNSA. Trimming cost V 6 bases and J 0 bases, with 20 bases left between them. The CDR3 has 17 residues. The CDR3 coding sequence is TGTGCCAGCAGATATTCGACAGGCGTCTTTATGAACACTGAAGCTTTCTTT. It is translated as CASRYSTGVFMNTEAFF. The complete variable domain, with remaining parts taken from reference TRBV7-2 and TRBJ1-1, reads GAGVSQSPSNKVTEKGKDVELRCDPISGHTALYWYRQSLGQGLEFLIYFQGNSAPDKSGLPSDRFSAERTGGSVSTLTIQRTQQEDSAVYLCASRYSTGVFMNTEAFFGQGTRLTVV.

This clonotype was counted ten times or more. The chain links TRBV5-1 to TRBJ2-5; 10 bases are shared with TRBD2. The CDR3 spans 16 residues. From germline, CDR1 is SGHRS and CDR2 YFSETQ. After removal of 0 bases from V and 4 bases from J, the junction contained 6 bases not matched to a gene. The CDR3 nucleotides read TGCGCCAGCAGCTTGGTTCCTAGCGGGAGCGGAGAGACCCAGTACTTC. This sequence encodes CASSLVPSGSGETQYF.

This clonotype was found a few times. This chain uses TRBV15 with TRBJ2-2; D is unresolved. This CDR3 is 14 amino acids long. Germline-derived CDR1 and CDR2 are LNHNV and YYDKDF (reference sequence). Trimming cost V 0 bases and J 1 base, with 3 bases left between them. The CDR3 spells CATSRERNTGELFF. The CDR3, as DNA: TGTGCCACCAGCAGAGAGAGGAACACCGGGGAGCTGTTTTTT.

This clonotype was found many times. J is TRBJ2-2 and V is TRBV29-1; 8 bases fit TRBD2. V shed 7 bases, J shed 1 base, and the junction held 5 bases outside the gene matches. Germline CDR1 and CDR2: SQVTM and ANQGSEA. CDR3 length: 14 residues. This CDR3 is CSATSGLNTGELFF. In nucleotides, the CDR3 is TGCAGCGCAACTAGCGGATTGAACACCGGGGAGCTGTTTTTT.

The chain carries TRBV6-5 and TRBJ1-2; D not certain. The CDR3 is 15 amino acids. Per germline, CDR1 MNHEY and CDR2 SVGAGI. V gave up 0 bases and J gave up 1 base, with 9 bases separating them. As DNA, the CDR3 is TGTGCCAGCAGTTACTCGAGCGTGAATAACTATGGCTACACCTTC. This codes for CASSYSSVNNYGYTF.

This clonotype was counted ten times or more. This chain uses TRBV20-1 with TRBJ1-4, with D possibly being TRBD1 (5 bases). CDR3 length: 15 residues. Germline loops: CDR1 DFQATT, CDR2 SNEGSKA (reference sequence). Trimming cost V 6 bases and J 0 bases, with 14 bases left between them. DNA for the CDR3: TGCAGTGCAAACCCGTGGGACGCAACTAATGAAAAACTGTTTTTT. Amino acids: CSANPWDATNEKLFF.